These 16 T cell receptor beta chains originate from one sample sequenced in a study of cytotoxic CD8 clonotypes in ibrutinib-treated CLL. Here immunoSEQ multiplex PCR was the method, and the copy in TCRdb shows in-frame clones only, minus some. The repertoire holds 150,000 or so clones, approximately 80% seen once, with 7.5% to 8% in the top ten. This specimen was PBMCs, taken after 36 months of ibrutinib treatment. All receptors derive from a human donor with chronic lymphocytic leukemia.

The chain is built from TRBV6-6 and TRBJ1-2; unclear D gene. The CDR3 has 15 amino acids. V was pared by 0 bases and J by 8 bases, with 16 bases between. Germline V gene data show CDR1 as MNHNY and CDR2 as SVGAGI (reference sequence). The CDR3 DNA reads TGTGCCAGCAGTTACTCGGGAGACCTACCCGGGGGCTACACCTTC. Translation: CASSYSGDLPGGYTF.

V and J are TRBV7-8 and TRBJ2-1, with D perhaps TRBD2 (6 bases). The germline CDR1 and CDR2 sequences are SGHVS and FQNEAQ. This CDR3 contains 19 residues. V was clipped by 5 bases and J by 5 bases, with 28 bases between them. The chain's CDR3 is CASSGLRDSPKTNHNEQFF. The CDR3 DNA follows: TGTGCCAGCAGCGGCCTTAGGGACTCGCCAAAGACAAACCACAATGAGCAGTTCTTC.

This chain uses TRBV2 with TRBJ2-1, with 11 bases fitting TRBD2. CDR1 and CDR2 (germline): SNHLY, FYNNEI. Trimming at V came to 2 bases and at J to 7 bases, leaving 4 bases not matched to a gene. The CDR3 loop spans 15 amino acids. The CDR3 loop is CASSERLAGNNEQFF. For the CDR3, the DNA is TGTGCCAGCAGTGAAAGACTAGCGGGGAATAATGAGCAGTTCTTC.

The CDR3 is CAISRDRVLSYNSPLHF. In nucleotides, the CDR3 is TGTGCCATCAGCCGGGACAGGGTGTTGTCGTATAATTCACCCCTCCACTTT. V and J are TRBV10-3 and TRBJ1-6, with TRBD1 matching 9 bases. Germline CDR1 and CDR2: ENHRY and SYGVKD. This CDR3 is 17 amino acids long. V gave up 6 bases and J gave up 4 bases; unmatched junction bases: 10.

The chain employs TRBV6-1 and TRBJ2-7, with no clear D. Germline loops: CDR1 MNHNS, CDR2 SASEGT. The CDR3 loop spans 13 amino acids. Trimming removed 10 bases at V and 0 bases at J, with 13 bases between. CDR3 region: CAIVGLLSYEQYF. CDR3 in DNA: TGTGCCATTGTAGGCCTACTCTCCTACGAGCAGTACTTC.

This clone was recorded a few times. The rearrangement uses TRBV5-1 and TRBJ1-1, with D perhaps matching TRBD1 (6 bases). The CDR3 has 14 amino acids. Germline V lookup: CDR1 SGHRS, CDR2 YFSETQ. V lost 1 base, J lost 2 bases, and 9 bases lay in between. CDR3 nucleotide sequence: TGCGCCAGCAGCTTGTTGGGGGCAAACACTGAAGCTTTCTTT. This gives the protein CASSLLGANTEAFF.

The rearrangement joins TRBV11-2 to TRBJ2-1; maybe TRBD1 (5 bases). The CDR3 is 13 residues long. With 0 bases removed from V and 7 bases from J, the gap between germline ends came to 7 bases. Germline CDR1 reads SGHAT; CDR2 reads FQNNGV. The CDR3 reads CASSLDRANEQFF. The CDR3 DNA sequence: TGTGCCAGCAGCTTAGACAGGGCTAATGAGCAGTTCTTC.

The chain has TRBV27 and TRBJ2-2; D is undetermined. V dropped 2 bases and J dropped 0 bases, with 10 bases sitting between them. Germline V CDR1 and CDR2: MNHEY, SMNVEV (reference sequence). CDR3 length: 16 amino acids. CDR3 DNA: TGTGCCAGCAGTTTAATGGCTGTAGCGAACACCGGGGAGCTGTTTTTT. It yields the protein CASSLMAVANTGELFF.

The chain carries TRBV19 and TRBJ1-2; TRBD1 matches at 8 bases. CDR1 and CDR2 (germline): LNHDA, SQIVND (reference sequence). Trimming removed 8 bases from V and 3 bases from J; junction bases left unmatched: 8. This CDR3 has 14 amino acids. CDR3 region: CASRRTGKDYGYTF. CDR3 DNA sequence: TGTGCCAGTCGTCGGACAGGGAAGGACTATGGCTACACCTTC.

The CDR3 bases are TGTGCCAGCAGACTCGAGGGACTAGCGGGGGTTTACGAGCAGTACTTC. It encodes CASRLEGLAGVYEQYF. The chain uses TRBV28 and TRBJ2-7, with TRBD2 identical over 14 bases. CDR1 MDHEN and CDR2 SYDVKM come from the germline V gene. The CDR3 contains 16 residues. The J segment lost 4 bases and the V segment lost 6 bases, leaving 8 bases of the junction unmatched.

The chain joins TRBV7-9 to TRBJ1-2; 10 bases align to TRBD1. Germline loops: CDR1 SEHNR, CDR2 FQNEAQ (reference sequence). The ends lost 5 bases at V and 6 bases at J; junction bases unmatched: 3. CDR3 length: 13 amino acids. CDR3 protein: CASSPGQGDGYTF. CDR3 in DNA: TGTGCCAGCAGCCCTGGACAGGGGGATGGCTACACCTTC.

The CDR3 nucleotides read TGTGCCAGCAGCCAAGTCGGCCGGACTCTCGGCTACACCTTC. It codes for CASSQVGRTLGYTF. The chain links TRBV14 to TRBJ1-2; D unclear. Trimming removed 1 base from V and 8 bases from J, with 14 bases in between. CDR3 size: 14 residues. Germline V gene sequence: CDR1 SGHDN, CDR2 FVKESK.

The V gene is TRBV4-1, the J gene TRBJ2-1; a possible D gene is TRBD1 (5 bases). V lost 4 bases to trimming and J lost 0 bases, with 10 bases between them. The CDR3 runs to 15 residues. Germline V lookup: CDR1 MGHRA, CDR2 YSYEKL. CDR3 sequence reads: CASSPAGNSYNEQFF. The CDR3 bases are TGCGCCAGCAGCCCCGCAGGGAACTCCTACAATGAGCAGTTCTTC.

The chain links TRBV6-1 to TRBJ1-6; D uncertain. Germline CDR1 and CDR2: MNHNS and SASEGT. This CDR3 has 15 residues. With 4 bases removed from V and 10 bases from J, the gap between germline ends came to 17 bases. CDR3 protein: CASSAQAAAGSPLHF. In nucleotides, the CDR3 is TGTGCCAGCAGTGCTCAAGCAGCTGCTGGGTCACCCCTCCACTTT.

The chain uses TRBV5-1 and TRBJ1-2; unclear D gene. V dropped 0 bases and J dropped 7 bases, with 10 bases sitting between them. The CDR3 is 13 residues long. Germline assignment: CDR1 SGHRS and CDR2 YFSETQ. The CDR3 DNA sequence: TGCGCCAGCAGCTTGGCTCAGCCTTTTGGCTACACCTTC. Translating gives CASSLAQPFGYTF.

This clone was recorded once. The chain couples TRBV19 to TRBJ2-1, with D perhaps matching TRBD1 or TRBD2 (5 bases each). V was pared by 4 bases and J by 7 bases, with 8 bases between. The CDR3 extends over 12 amino acids. The germline CDR1 and CDR2 sequences are LNHDA and SQIVND (reference sequence). CDR3 sequence: CASSRDPNEQFF. CDR3 nucleotide sequence: TGTGCCAGTAGTAGGGACCCGAATGAGCAGTTCTTC. The full variable domain, with the rest looked up from reference TRBV19 and TRBJ2-1, is DGGITQSPKYLFRKEGQNVTLSCEQNLNHDAMYWYRQDPGQGLRLIYYSQIVNDFQKGDIAEGYSVSREKKESFPLTVTSAQKNPTAFYLCASSRDPNEQFFGPGTRLTVL.